Sequencing of this TCR beta chain was carried out in a study of T cells expressing NK-cell markers. Study background: Sorted CD3+CD56+NKG2C+, CD3+CD56+NKG2C- and CD3+CD56-NKG2C+ T cells provided the TCR beta repertoires. Seven of eight sequenced donors tested HCMV-seropositive; one tested seronegative.

Concerning this clonotype: Its antigen is unidentified.

Libraries used 5'RACE template switching adding universal primer site and UMIs. TCRdb derives one entry per CDR3 protein from the 5' RACE reads, leaving out DNA. The sample table includes about 550,000 distinct CDR3 sequences. CDR1 is DFQATT, CDR2 SNEGSKA, per germline (reference sequence). This CDR3 region has 15 residues. The study's findings and limits: These clonotypes additionally ranked first within the CD3+CD56-NKG2C+ fraction of a handful of donors.

The sequence came from a man younger than 30 in good health. The gene calls are TRBV20-1 and TRBJ1-6; absent DNA, TCRdb's TRBD1 call cannot be checked. Sequencing was done on a sample of blood T cells: a sorted CD56 or NKG2C T cell subset, CD4+ or CD8+ T cells, or bulk PBMC T cells (not recorded which). The CDR3 protein is CSARDRGLLGSPLHF.